The 14 T cell receptor beta chains presented below share a single source sample, sequenced in a study of cytomegalovirus exposure and HLA in healthy donors. Sequenced by immunoSEQ multiplex PCR; TCRdb stores in-frame clones only, minus some. The table lists under 200,000 clones, around four fifths of them singletons. The specimen was PBMCs. These receptor sequences come from a man aged 18 to 30 in good health and CMV-seropositive.

The chain is built from TRBV10-1 and TRBJ2-7; D uncertain. The germline gives CDR1 WNHNN, CDR2 SYGVQD (reference sequence). The V gene lost 3 bases and the J gene lost 3 bases, with 6 bases spanning the gap. The CDR3 runs 12 residues. The CDR3 DNA is TGCGCCAGCAGTGAAGAGAACTACGAGCAGTACTTC. Residues: CASSEENYEQYF.

The rearrangement joins TRBV12-1 to TRBJ2-7; TRBD1, the D gene given by the table, was not confirmed from the DNA. TRBV12-1 is a listed pseudogene. The CDR3 is 15 residues long. In DNA, the CDR3 is TGTGCCAGCAGCTTTGTACAGGGGGGCACCCACGAGCAGTACTTC. Its protein product is CASSFVQGGTHEQYF.

The J gene is TRBJ1-1, the V gene TRBV7-9, with D hard to call. Trimming removed 5 bases from V and 4 bases from J, with 11 bases in between. Germline V gene sequence: CDR1 SEHNR, CDR2 FQNEAQ (reference sequence). The CDR3 loop spans 13 amino acids. The CDR3 DNA follows: TGTGCCAGCAGCGAAAATATCGGCACTGAAGCTTTCTTT. Translated, it gives CASSENIGTEAFF.

The V and J genes are TRBV5-1 and TRBJ2-1; tentative D call: TRBD2 (5 bases). CDR1 is SGHRS and CDR2 is YFSETQ in the germline V gene. The CDR3 has 16 amino acids. V lost 0 bases and J 9 bases, leaving 19 bases between the germline ends. DNA for the CDR3: TGCGCCAGCAGCTTGGGGGTTCGGACTGTTAAATTTGAGCAGTTCTTC. Amino acid sequence: CASSLGVRTVKFEQFF.

The chain recombines TRBV28 with TRBJ2-3; 11 bases match TRBD2. The CDR3 length is 19 residues. From germline, CDR1 is MDHEN and CDR2 SYDVKM. With V trimmed by 5 bases and J by 1 base, 14 bases remained unmatched. CDR3 in amino acids: CASSTLTSGSPMGTDTQYF. CDR3 DNA: TGTGCCAGCAGTACACTAACTAGCGGGAGTCCGATGGGCACAGATACGCAGTATTTT.

This clone was recorded once. The rearrangement uses TRBV28 and TRBJ2-6; TRBD2 might be the D (7 bases). The germline CDR1 and CDR2 sequences are MDHEN and SYDVKM. The CDR3 totals 16 residues. V was shortened by 5 bases and J by 0 bases, with 11 bases between the two germline ends. The CDR3, as DNA: TGTGCCAGCAGTATGGGGGGGCCCTCTGGGGCCAACGTCCTGACTTTC. Its protein product is CASSMGGPSGANVLTF.

The chain couples TRBV6-1 to TRBJ2-3, with TRBD2 matching 13 bases. V shed 8 bases and J 2 bases; nucleotides not matched to a gene: 1. Germline V CDR1 and CDR2: MNHNS, SASEGT. CDR3 length: 14 amino acids. CDR3 sequence reads: CASGTSGNTDTQYF. The CDR3 DNA follows: TGTGCCAGCGGGACTAGCGGGAACACAGATACGCAGTATTTT.

The chain combines TRBV28 with TRBJ2-5; 7 nucleotides agree with TRBD1. This CDR3 comprises 16 residues. Germline trimming cut 3 bases from V and 5 bases from J; bases unmatched to any gene: 12. CDR1 is MDHEN, CDR2 SYDVKM, per germline. The CDR3 bases are TGTGCCAGCAGTTTGGTTTTTGTCAGGGGGACGGAGACCCAGTACTTC. Amino acid sequence: CASSLVFVRGTETQYF.

This clone was detected only a few times. The chain couples TRBV10-2 to TRBJ2-2; unclear D gene. The CDR3 is made up of 13 amino acids. The germline V and J ends were trimmed by 2 bases and 3 bases, with 4 bases remaining between them. Per the germline V gene, CDR1 is WSHSY and CDR2 is SAAADI. This chain's CDR3 is CASSERDTGELFF. CDR3 DNA: TGCGCCAGCAGTGAGCGTGACACCGGGGAGCTGTTTTTT.

The J gene is TRBJ2-3, the V gene TRBV5-4, with TRBD1 matching over 12 bases. Losses at the gene ends were 1 base for V and 6 bases for J; bases not matched to a gene: 3. In germline, CDR1 is SGHNT, CDR2 YYREEE (reference sequence). The CDR3 has 15 amino acids. The CDR3 DNA sequence: TGTGCCAGCAGCTTGCGGGACAGGGGGCTGGATACGCAGTATTTT. Amino acid sequence: CASSLRDRGLDTQYF.

The V call is TRBV20-1, the J call TRBJ2-5; D is possibly TRBD2 (5 bases). Trimming took off 5 bases at V and 2 bases at J, with 6 bases between the two ends. The CDR3 length is 11 residues. Germline CDR1 and CDR2: DFQATT and SNEGSKA (reference sequence). CDR3 DNA sequence: TGCAGTGCTGAGGGTCAAGAGACCCAGTACTTC. Encoded protein: CSAEGQETQYF.

In this sample, this clone turned up a few times. The gene calls are TRBV29-1 and TRBJ1-2; TRBD1 agrees at 8 bases. Germline lookup yields CDR1 SQVTM and CDR2 ANQGSEA. Losses at the gene ends were 6 bases for V and 2 bases for J; bases not matched to a gene: 5. This CDR3 comprises 13 residues. Here the CDR3 DNA reads TGCAGCGTCGGGACAGGCACAAACTATGGCTACACCTTC. This gives the protein CSVGTGTNYGYTF.

The table lists this clone with a few counts. This chain uses TRBV7-9 with TRBJ2-7; D is unclear. Germline lookup yields CDR1 SEHNR and CDR2 FQNEAQ (reference sequence). This CDR3 comprises 15 residues. Trimming pared 5 bases from V and 2 bases from J, leaving 16 bases between. CDR3 protein: CASSPGVALTYEQYF. The CDR3 DNA reads as TGTGCCAGCAGCCCCGGAGTGGCCCTCACCTACGAGCAGTACTTC.

The gene calls are TRBV7-2 and TRBJ2-5, with D possibly being TRBD1 (7 bases). The CDR3 sequence is 13 residues long. Germline CDR1 is SGHTA and CDR2 is FQGNSA. The V and J ends lost 6 bases and 5 bases respectively, with 13 bases between them. The CDR3 here is CASSGRGRETQYF. CDR3 DNA sequence: TGTGCCAGCAGTGGCAGGGGGAGGGAGACCCAGTACTTC.